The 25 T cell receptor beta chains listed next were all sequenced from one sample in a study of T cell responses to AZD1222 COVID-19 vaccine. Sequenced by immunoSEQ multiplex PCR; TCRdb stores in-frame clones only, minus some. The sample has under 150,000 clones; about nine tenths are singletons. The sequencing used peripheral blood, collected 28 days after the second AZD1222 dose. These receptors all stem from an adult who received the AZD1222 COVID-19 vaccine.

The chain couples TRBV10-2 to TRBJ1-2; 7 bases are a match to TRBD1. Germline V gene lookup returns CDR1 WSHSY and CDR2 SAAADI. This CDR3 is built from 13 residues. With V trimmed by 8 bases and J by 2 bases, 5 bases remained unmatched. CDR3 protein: CASGGQLNYGYTF. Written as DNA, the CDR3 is TGCGCCAGCGGGGGACAGCTAAACTATGGCTACACCTTC.

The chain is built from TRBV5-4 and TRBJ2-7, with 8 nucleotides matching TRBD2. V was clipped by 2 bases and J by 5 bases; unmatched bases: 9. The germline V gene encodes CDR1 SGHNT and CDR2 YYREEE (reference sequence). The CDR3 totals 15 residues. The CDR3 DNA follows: TGTGCCAGCAGCTTAGTCGGGAGGGCCGCCCACGAGCAGTACTTC. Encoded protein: CASSLVGRAAHEQYF. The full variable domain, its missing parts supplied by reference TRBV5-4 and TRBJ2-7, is ETGVTQSPTHLIKTRGQQVTLRCSSQSGHNTVSWYQQALGQGPQFIFQYYREEENGRGNFPPRFSGLQFPNYSSELNVNALELDDSALYLCASSLVGRAAHEQYFGPGTRLTVT.

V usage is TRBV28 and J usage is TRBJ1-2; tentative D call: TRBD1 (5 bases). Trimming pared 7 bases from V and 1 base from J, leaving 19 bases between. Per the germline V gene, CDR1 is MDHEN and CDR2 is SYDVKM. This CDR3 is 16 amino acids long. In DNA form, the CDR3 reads TGTGCCAGCACCCCGGGGGGTTTTTTAGGTAACTATGGCTACACCTTC. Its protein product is CASTPGGFLGNYGYTF.

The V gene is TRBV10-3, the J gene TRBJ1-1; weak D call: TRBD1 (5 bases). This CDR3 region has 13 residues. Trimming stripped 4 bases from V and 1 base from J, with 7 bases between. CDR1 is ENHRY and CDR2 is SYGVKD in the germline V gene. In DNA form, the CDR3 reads TGTGCCATCAGTGGCCAGGGGAACACTGAAGCTTTCTTT. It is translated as CAISGQGNTEAFF.

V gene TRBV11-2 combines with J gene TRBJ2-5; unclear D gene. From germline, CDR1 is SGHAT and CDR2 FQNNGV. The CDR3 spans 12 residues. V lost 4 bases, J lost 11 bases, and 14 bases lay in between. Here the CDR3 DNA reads TGTGCCAGCAGCTCATCGCTCCCTTGGCAGTACTTC. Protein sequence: CASSSSLPWQYF. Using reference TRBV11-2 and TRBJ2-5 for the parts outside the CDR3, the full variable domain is EAGVAQSPRYKIIEKRQSVAFWCNPISGHATLYWYQQILGQGPKLLIQFQNNGVVDDSQLPKDRFSAERLKGVDSTLKIQPAKLEDSAVYLCASSSSLPWQYFGPGTRLLVL.

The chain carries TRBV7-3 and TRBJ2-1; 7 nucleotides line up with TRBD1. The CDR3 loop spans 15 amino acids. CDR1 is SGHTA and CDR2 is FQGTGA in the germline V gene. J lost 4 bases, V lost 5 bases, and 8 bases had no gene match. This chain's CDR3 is CASSRNRGRYNEQFF. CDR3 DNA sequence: TGTGCCAGCAGCCGGAACAGGGGACGTTACAATGAGCAGTTCTTC.

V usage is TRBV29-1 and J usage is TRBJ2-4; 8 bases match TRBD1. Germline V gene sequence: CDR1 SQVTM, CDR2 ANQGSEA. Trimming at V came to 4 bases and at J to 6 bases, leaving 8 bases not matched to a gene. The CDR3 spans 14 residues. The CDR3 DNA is TGCAGCGTTGTTCCAGGGGGCGCTGGAAACATTCAGTACTTC. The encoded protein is CSVVPGGAGNIQYF.

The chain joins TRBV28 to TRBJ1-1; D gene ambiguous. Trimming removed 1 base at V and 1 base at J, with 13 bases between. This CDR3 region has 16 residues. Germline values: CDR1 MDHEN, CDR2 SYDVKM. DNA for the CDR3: TGTGCCAGCAGTTTATTTGGCAGGCGGCGGAACACTGAAGCTTTCTTT. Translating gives CASSLFGRRRNTEAFF. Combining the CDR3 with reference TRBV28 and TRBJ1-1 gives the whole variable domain DVKVTQSSRYLVKRTGEKVFLECVQDMDHENMFWYRQDPGLGLRLIYFSYDVKMKEKGDIPEGYSVSREKKERFSLILESASTNQTSMYLCASSLFGRRRNTEAFFGQGTRLTVV.

CDR3 nucleotides: TGCAGCGTCGCCGGTTACCGGAACTCTGGAAACACCATATATTTT. Its protein product is CSVAGYRNSGNTIYF. V gene TRBV29-1 combines with J gene TRBJ1-3; D is uncertain. The length of the CDR3 is 15 residues. CDR1 is SQVTM, CDR2 ANQGSEA, per germline. V was cut by 6 bases and J by 0 bases, with 15 bases left in between.

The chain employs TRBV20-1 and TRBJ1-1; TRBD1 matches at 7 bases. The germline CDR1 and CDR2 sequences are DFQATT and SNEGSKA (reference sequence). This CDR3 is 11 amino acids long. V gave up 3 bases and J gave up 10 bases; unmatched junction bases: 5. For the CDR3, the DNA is TGCAGTGCTAGTCAGGGGGTTGGAGCTTTCTTT. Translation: CSASQGVGAFF.

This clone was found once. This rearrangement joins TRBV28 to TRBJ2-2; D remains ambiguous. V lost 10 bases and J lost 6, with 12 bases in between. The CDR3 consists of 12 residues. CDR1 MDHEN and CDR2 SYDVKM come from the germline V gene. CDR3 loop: CATLTGPGELFF. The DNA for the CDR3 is TGTGCCACCTTAACCGGACCCGGGGAGCTGTTTTTT. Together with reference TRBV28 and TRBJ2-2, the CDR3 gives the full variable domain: DVKVTQSSRYLVKRTGEKVFLECVQDMDHENMFWYRQDPGLGLRLIYFSYDVKMKEKGDIPEGYSVSREKKERFSLILESASTNQTSMYLCATLTGPGELFFGEGSRLTVL.

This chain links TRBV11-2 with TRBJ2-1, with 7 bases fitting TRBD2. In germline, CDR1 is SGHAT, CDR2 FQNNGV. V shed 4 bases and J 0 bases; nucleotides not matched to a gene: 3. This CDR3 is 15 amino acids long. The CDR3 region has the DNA TGTGCCAGCAGCTCGCAGCGGGGCTCCTACAATGAGCAGTTCTTC. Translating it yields CASSSQRGSYNEQFF. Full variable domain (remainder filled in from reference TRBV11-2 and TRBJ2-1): EAGVAQSPRYKIIEKRQSVAFWCNPISGHATLYWYQQILGQGPKLLIQFQNNGVVDDSQLPKDRFSAERLKGVDSTLKIQPAKLEDSAVYLCASSSQRGSYNEQFFGPGTRLTVL.

CDR3 sequence: CASSQGRGQGSPLHF. The CDR3 coding sequence is TGTGCCAGCAGCCAGGGCAGGGGGCAGGGTTCACCCCTCCACTTT. The genes are TRBV14 and TRBJ1-6, with TRBD1 matching over 8 bases. V dropped 3 bases and J dropped 9; count of bases not matched to a gene: 7. This CDR3 contains 15 residues. Germline lookup yields CDR1 SGHDN and CDR2 FVKESK.

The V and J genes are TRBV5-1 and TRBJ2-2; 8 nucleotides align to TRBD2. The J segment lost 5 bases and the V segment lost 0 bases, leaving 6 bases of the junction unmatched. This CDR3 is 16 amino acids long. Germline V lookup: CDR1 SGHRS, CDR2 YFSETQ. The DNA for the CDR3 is TGCGCCAGCAGCTTGGCCGAAGTAGCGGGGACCGGGGAGCTGTTTTTT. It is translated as CASSLAEVAGTGELFF.

Written as DNA, the CDR3 is TGTGCCACCAGTGATCCCCAACGGGAGCAGTTCTTC. Translation gives CATSDPQREQFF. The rearrangement links TRBV24-1 to TRBJ2-1, with D uncertain. CDR3 length equals 12 residues. CDR1 is KGHDR and CDR2 is SFDVKD in the germline V gene. With 3 bases removed from V and 10 bases from J, the gap between germline ends came to 9 bases.

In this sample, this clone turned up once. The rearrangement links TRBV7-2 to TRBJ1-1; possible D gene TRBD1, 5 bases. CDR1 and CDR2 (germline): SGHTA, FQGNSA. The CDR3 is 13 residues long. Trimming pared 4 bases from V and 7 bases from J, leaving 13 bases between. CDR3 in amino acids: CASSSDSRGEAFF. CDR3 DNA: TGTGCCAGCAGCTCGGACTCTAGGGGTGAAGCTTTCTTT. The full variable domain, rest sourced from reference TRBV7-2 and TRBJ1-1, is GAGVSQSPSNKVTEKGKDVELRCDPISGHTALYWYRQSLGQGLEFLIYFQGNSAPDKSGLPSDRFSAERTGGSVSTLTIQRTQQEDSAVYLCASSSDSRGEAFFGQGTRLTVV.

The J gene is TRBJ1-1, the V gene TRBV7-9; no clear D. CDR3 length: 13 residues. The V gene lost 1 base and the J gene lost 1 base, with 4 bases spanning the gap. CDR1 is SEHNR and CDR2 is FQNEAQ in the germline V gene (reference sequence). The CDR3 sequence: CASSLDPNTEAFF. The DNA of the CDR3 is TGTGCCAGCAGCTTAGACCCGAACACTGAAGCTTTCTTT.

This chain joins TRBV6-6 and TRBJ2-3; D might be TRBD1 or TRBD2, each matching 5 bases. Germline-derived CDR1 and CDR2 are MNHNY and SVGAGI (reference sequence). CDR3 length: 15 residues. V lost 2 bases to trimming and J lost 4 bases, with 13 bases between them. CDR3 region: CASSYEGRAADTQYF. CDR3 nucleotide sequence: TGTGCCAGCAGTTACGAGGGCAGGGCCGCAGATACGCAGTATTTT.

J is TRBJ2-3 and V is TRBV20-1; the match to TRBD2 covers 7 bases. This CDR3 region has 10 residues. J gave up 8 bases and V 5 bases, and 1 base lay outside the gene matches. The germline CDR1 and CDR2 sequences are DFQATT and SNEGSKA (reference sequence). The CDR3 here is CSARLATQYF. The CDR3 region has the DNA TGCAGTGCTCGACTAGCTACGCAGTATTTT.

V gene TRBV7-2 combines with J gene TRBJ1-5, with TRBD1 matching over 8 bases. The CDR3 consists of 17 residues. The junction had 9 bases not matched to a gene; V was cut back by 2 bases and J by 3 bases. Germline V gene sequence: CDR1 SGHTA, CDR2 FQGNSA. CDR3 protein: CASSLMKRTGINQPQHF. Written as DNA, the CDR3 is TGTGCCAGCAGCTTAATGAAACGGACAGGGATCAATCAGCCCCAGCATTTT.

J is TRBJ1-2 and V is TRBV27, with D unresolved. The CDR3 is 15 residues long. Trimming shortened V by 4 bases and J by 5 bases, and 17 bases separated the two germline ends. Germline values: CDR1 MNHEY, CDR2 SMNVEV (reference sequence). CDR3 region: CASSSTPLYPYGYTF. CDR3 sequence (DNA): TGTGCCAGCAGTTCGACCCCACTTTACCCATATGGCTACACCTTC.

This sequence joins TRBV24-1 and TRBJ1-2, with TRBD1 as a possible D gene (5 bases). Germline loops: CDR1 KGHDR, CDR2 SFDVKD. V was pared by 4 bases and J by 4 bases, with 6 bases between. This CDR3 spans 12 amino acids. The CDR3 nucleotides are TGTGCCACCAGTGAGAGGGGCTATGGCTACACCTTC. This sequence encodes CATSERGYGYTF.

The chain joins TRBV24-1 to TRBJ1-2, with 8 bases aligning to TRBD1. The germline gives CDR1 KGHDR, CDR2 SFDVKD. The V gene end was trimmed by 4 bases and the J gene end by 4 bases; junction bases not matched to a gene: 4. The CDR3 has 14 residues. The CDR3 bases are TGTGCCACCAGTGACAGACAGGGGAGCTATGGCTACACCTTC. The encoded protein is CATSDRQGSYGYTF.

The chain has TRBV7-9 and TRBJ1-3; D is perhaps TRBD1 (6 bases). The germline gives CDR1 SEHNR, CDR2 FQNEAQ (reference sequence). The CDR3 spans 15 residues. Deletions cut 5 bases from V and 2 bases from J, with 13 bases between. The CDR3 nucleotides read TGTGCCAGCAGCCCTCCGGAGGGGGCTGGAAACACCATATATTTT. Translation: CASSPPEGAGNTIYF. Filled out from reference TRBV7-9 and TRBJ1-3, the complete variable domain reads DTGVSQNPRHKITKRGQNVTFRCDPISEHNRLYWYRQTLGQGPEFLTYFQNEAQLEKSRLLSDRFSAERPKGSFSTLEIQRTEQGDSAMYLCASSPPEGAGNTIYFGEGSWLTVV.

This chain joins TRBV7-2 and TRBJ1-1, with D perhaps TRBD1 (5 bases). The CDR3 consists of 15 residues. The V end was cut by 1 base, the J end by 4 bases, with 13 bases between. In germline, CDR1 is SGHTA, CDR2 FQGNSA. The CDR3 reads CASSLEVVGGTEAFF. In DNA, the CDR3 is TGTGCCAGCAGCTTAGAGGTGGTCGGGGGCACTGAAGCTTTCTTT.